A single sample gave rise to the 27 T cell receptor beta chains below, sequenced in a study of regulatory and conventional T cells in RAG deficiency. The sorted conventional CD4+ T cells were CD25-low and CD127-high, with genomic DNA sequenced. Only in-frame clones appear in the TCRdb table, and some are missing; sequencing was by immunoSEQ multiplex PCR. The top ten clones hold just under 3.5% of a sample with 34,000 or so clones, more than 75% of them seen once. In addition, the sample was reused for a study of regulatory T cells. That paper adds: Primers: 52 TRBV forward and 13 TRBJ reverse.

The source material was CD4+ effector T cells sorted from blood. Every receptor here comes from a human donor in good health.

The sample holds a few counts of this clone. This sequence joins TRBV18 and TRBJ1-5, with D possibly matching TRBD1 (5 bases). This CDR3 has 16 amino acids. Germline V gene sequence: CDR1 KGHSH, CDR2 LQKENI. V was pared by 2 bases and J by 2 bases, with 13 bases between. This CDR3 is CASSPSMGGGNQPQHF. The CDR3, as DNA: TGTGCCAGCTCACCATCAATGGGAGGGGGCAATCAGCCCCAGCATTTT.

The chain links TRBV6-5 to TRBJ1-1; TRBD1 is a possible D gene (6 bases). Per germline, CDR1 MNHEY and CDR2 SVGAGI. The CDR3 is 14 residues long. V was clipped by 8 bases and J by 1 base, with 14 bases between them. CDR3 loop: CASREGGKNTEAFF. The CDR3 nucleotides read TGTGCCAGCCGCGAGGGGGGGAAGAACACTGAAGCTTTCTTT.

This chain connects TRBV7-9 to TRBJ1-2; tentatively, D is TRBD1 (6 bases). Trimming took 2 bases from V and 2 from J, leaving 6 bases between them. Looked up from germline, CDR1 is SEHNR and CDR2 is FQNEAQ (reference sequence). This CDR3 has 13 amino acids. The CDR3 region is CASSLRGNYGYTF. In DNA, the CDR3 is TGTGCCAGCAGCTTAAGGGGGAACTATGGCTACACCTTC.

The chain couples TRBV15 to TRBJ1-1; D gene unclear. From germline, CDR1 is LNHNV and CDR2 YYDKDF (reference sequence). The CDR3 spans 16 residues. V dropped 1 base and J dropped 5 bases, with 17 bases sitting between them. The CDR3 loop reads CATSRAGSDVSTEAFF. The CDR3 DNA sequence: TGTGCCACCAGCAGAGCAGGCTCCGATGTATCTACTGAAGCTTTCTTT. The full variable domain, its missing parts supplied by reference TRBV15 and TRBJ1-1, is DAMVIQNPRYQVTQFGKPVTLSCSQTLNHNVMYWYQQKSSQAPKLLFHYYDKDFNNEADTPDNFQSRRPNTSFCFLDIRSPGLGDTAMYLCATSRAGSDVSTEAFFGQGTRLTVV.

This clone was counted once. The chain carries TRBV7-2 and TRBJ2-5; D is unclear. The V gene's germline CDR1 is SGHTA and CDR2 FQGNSA. The V and J ends lost 2 bases and 5 bases respectively, with 6 bases between them. The CDR3 loop spans 12 amino acids. The CDR3 is CASSLNRETQYF. The CDR3 bases are TGTGCCAGCAGCTTAAACCGTGAGACCCAGTACTTC.

This clone has only a few counts. The genes are TRBV10-1 and TRBJ2-7, with 9 bases matching TRBD1. V gave up 6 bases and J gave up 3 bases; unmatched junction bases: 3. The germline V gene has CDR1 WNHNN and CDR2 SYGVQD (reference sequence). The CDR3 contains 13 residues. The CDR3 DNA reads as TGCGCCAGCAGCAGGACAGGGGACTACGAGCAGTACTTC. Amino acids: CASSRTGDYEQYF.

V gene TRBV11-2 combines with J gene TRBJ2-3; D is perhaps TRBD2 (7 bases). The ends were cut back, 2 bases at V and 2 bases at J, with 14 bases in the middle. Germline V gene lookup returns CDR1 SGHAT and CDR2 FQNNGV. The CDR3 loop spans 16 amino acids. CDR3: CASSLRGGGITDTQYF. In DNA, the CDR3 is TGTGCCAGCAGCTTAAGGGGGGGAGGCATCACAGATACGCAGTATTTT.

The gene calls are TRBV4-2 and TRBJ2-1, with D perhaps matching TRBD1 or TRBD2 (5 bases each). CDR3 length equals 18 residues. Germline CDR1 LGHNA, CDR2 YNFKEQ. V was pared by 0 bases and J by 0 bases, with 15 bases between. This chain's CDR3 is CASSQDRDRPSSYNEQFF. The CDR3 bases are TGTGCCAGCAGCCAAGATCGGGACCGCCCTAGCTCCTACAATGAGCAGTTCTTC.

The chain couples TRBV6-4 to TRBJ1-2; perhaps TRBD1 as D (6 bases). CDR3 length: 15 residues. The germline CDR1 and CDR2 sequences are MRHNA and SNTAGT. Trimming stripped 7 bases from V and 2 bases from J, with 17 bases between. CDR3: CASTPRGRKNYGYTF. The CDR3 DNA is TGTGCCAGCACCCCTCGGGGGCGGAAAAACTATGGCTACACCTTC.

J is TRBJ1-1 and V is TRBV11-3, with D possibly TRBD1 on 6 matching bases. Germline CDR1 and CDR2: SGHNT and YENEEA. V was shortened by 6 bases and J by 1 base, with 15 bases between the two germline ends. The CDR3 contains 15 residues. CDR3 bases: TGTGCCAGCAGGCGCCTCAGGGGTACGAACACTGAAGCTTTCTTT. Residues: CASRRLRGTNTEAFF.

This clone was seen only a few times. The V gene is TRBV28, the J gene TRBJ2-7, with 8 bases aligning to TRBD1. The germline V gene encodes CDR1 MDHEN and CDR2 SYDVKM. CDR3 length: 15 residues. V dropped 5 bases and J dropped 3; count of bases not matched to a gene: 9. The CDR3 bases are TGTGCCAGCAGTCCGGTGACAGGGGTGATCTACGAGCAGTACTTC. Its protein product is CASSPVTGVIYEQYF.

The chain links TRBV5-1 to TRBJ1-1; D uncertain. CDR1 and CDR2 (germline): SGHRS, YFSETQ. The CDR3 has 15 residues. Between the trimmed V and J ends, which lost 4 bases and 3 bases, there was a span of 16 bases. In DNA form, the CDR3 reads TGCGCCAGCAGCGTAGAGGGAATTCTGGACACTGAAGCTTTCTTT. Translation gives CASSVEGILDTEAFF. Full variable domain (missing parts from reference TRBV5-1 and TRBJ1-1): KAGVTQTPRYLIKTRGQQVTLSCSPISGHRSVSWYQQTPGQGLQFLFEYFSETQRNKGNFPGRFSGRQFSNSRSEMNVSTLELGDSALYLCASSVEGILDTEAFFGQGTRLTVV.

This chain links TRBV6-5 with TRBJ2-2; 12 bases fit TRBD2. The germline V gene has CDR1 MNHEY and CDR2 SVGAGI. The V gene end was trimmed by 5 bases and the J gene end by 8 bases; junction bases not matched to a gene: 6. This CDR3 has 15 amino acids. CDR3 sequence (DNA): TGTGCCAGCAGTCGACTAGCGGGGGCGATGGGGGAGCTGTTTTTT. Encoded protein: CASSRLAGAMGELFF.

This clone was recorded a few times. This sequence joins TRBV19 and TRBJ1-2, with D perhaps TRBD1 (6 bases). There are 12 residues in the CDR3. The germline CDR1 and CDR2 sequences are LNHDA and SQIVND (reference sequence). Trimming pared 2 bases from V and 6 bases from J, leaving 7 bases between. CDR3 region: CASSITGHGYTF. DNA for the CDR3: TGTGCCAGTAGTATAACAGGGCATGGCTACACCTTC.

This clone has just a few counts. V is TRBV7-2 and J is TRBJ1-2; maybe TRBD1 (5 bases). Between the trimmed V and J ends, which lost 5 bases and 0 bases, there was a span of 16 bases. Germline CDR1 reads SGHTA; CDR2 reads FQGNSA. The length of the CDR3 is 16 residues. The CDR3 protein is CASSPPRDYPNYGYTF. The CDR3 DNA reads as TGTGCCAGCAGCCCCCCGCGGGACTATCCTAACTATGGCTACACCTTC.

The table lists this clone with a few counts. The chain carries TRBV9 and TRBJ1-2; D perhaps matches TRBD1 (6 bases). This CDR3 has 14 amino acids. Germline values: CDR1 SGDLS, CDR2 YYNGEE. Trimming left V 1 base short and J 7 bases short, with 14 bases between. CDR3 nucleotide sequence: TGTGCCAGCAGCGTAACCCGCAGGGGAGGTGGCTACACCTTC. The encoded protein is CASSVTRRGGGYTF.

The genes are TRBV5-6 and TRBJ2-3; D is possibly TRBD1 (5 bases). Germline CDR1 reads SGHDT; CDR2 reads YYEEEE. The CDR3 runs to 13 residues. V lost 4 bases, J lost 0 bases, and 6 bases lay in between. This CDR3 reads CASSQGSTDTQYF. CDR3 coding DNA: TGTGCCAGCAGCCAGGGTAGCACAGATACGCAGTATTTT. The full variable domain, with the rest looked up from reference TRBV5-6 and TRBJ2-3, is DAGVTQSPTHLIKTRGQQVTLRCSPKSGHDTVSWYQQALGQGPQFIFQYYEEEERQRGNFPDRFSGHQFPNYSSELNVNALLLGDSALYLCASSQGSTDTQYFGPGTRLTVL.

J is TRBJ2-1 and V is TRBV12-5; D may be TRBD1 or TRBD2 (6 bases each). The V end lost 5 bases, the J end lost 7 bases, and 15 bases lay between the germline ends. Germline values: CDR1 LGHNT, CDR2 FRNRAP. This CDR3 is built from 14 residues. In DNA form, the CDR3 reads TGTGCTAGTGGTCTAAGGGGGGCCAGGAATGAGCAGTTCTTC. It is translated as CASGLRGARNEQFF.

The gene calls are TRBV19 and TRBJ1-2; D remains ambiguous. The germline CDR1 and CDR2 sequences are LNHDA and SQIVND (reference sequence). Trimming shortened V by 6 bases and J by 2 bases, and 4 bases separated the two germline ends. The CDR3 extends over 11 amino acids. The CDR3, as DNA: TGTGCCAGTAGACTAAACTATGGCTACACCTTC. Amino acid sequence: CASRLNYGYTF. The entire variable domain, with the rest obtained from reference TRBV19 and TRBJ1-2, is as follows: DGGITQSPKYLFRKEGQNVTLSCEQNLNHDAMYWYRQDPGQGLRLIYYSQIVNDFQKGDIAEGYSVSREKKESFPLTVTSAQKNPTAFYLCASRLNYGYTFGSGTRLTVV.

The DNA for the CDR3 is TGTGCCAGCACATCTCAGGGTGGGGAGACCCAGTACTTC. Translation: CASTSQGGETQYF. The V call is TRBV6-1, the J call TRBJ2-5; D may be TRBD1 (5 bases). CDR3 length: 13 residues. Germline assignment: CDR1 MNHNS and CDR2 SASEGT. V was clipped by 7 bases and J by 5 bases, with 14 bases between them.

V and J are TRBV18 and TRBJ2-1, with D tentatively TRBD1 (5 bases). The CDR3 spans 15 residues. The V and J ends lost 0 bases and 2 bases respectively, with 8 bases between them. Germline V gene sequence: CDR1 KGHSH, CDR2 LQKENI. Here the CDR3 DNA reads TGTGCCAGCTCACCACCGGGGCAGACCTACAATGAGCAGTTCTTC. It translates to CASSPPGQTYNEQFF. The whole variable domain, remainder taken from reference TRBV18 and TRBJ2-1, is NAGVMQNPRHLVRRRGQEARLRCSPMKGHSHVYWYRQLPEEGLKFMVYLQKENIIDESGMPKERFSAEFPKEGPSILRIQQVVRGDSAAYFCASSPPGQTYNEQFFGPGTRLTVL.

The V gene is TRBV7-9, the J gene TRBJ2-7; TRBD1 matches at 9 bases. The germline V gene encodes CDR1 SEHNR and CDR2 FQNEAQ (reference sequence). J gave up 2 bases and V 3 bases, and 8 bases lay outside the gene matches. This CDR3 has 16 residues. CDR3 nucleotides: TGTGCCAGCAGCTTCCCCCGGGACAGGGACACCTACGAGCAGTACTTC. Protein product: CASSFPRDRDTYEQYF. Variable domain in full (rest from reference TRBV7-9 and TRBJ2-7): DTGVSQNPRHKITKRGQNVTFRCDPISEHNRLYWYRQTLGQGPEFLTYFQNEAQLEKSRLLSDRFSAERPKGSFSTLEIQRTEQGDSAMYLCASSFPRDRDTYEQYFGPGTRLTVT.

This sequence joins TRBV9 and TRBJ2-7, with D possibly TRBD2 on 6 matching bases. This CDR3 has 16 residues. The V gene's germline CDR1 is SGDLS and CDR2 YYNGEE. Trimming cost V 4 bases and J 0 bases, with 17 bases left between them. The CDR3 protein is CASSPGGGTYSYEQYF. The DNA for the CDR3 is TGTGCCAGCAGCCCCGGTGGGGGGACCTACTCCTACGAGCAGTACTTC. Looking up the rest from reference TRBV9 and TRBJ2-7 gives the full variable domain: DSGVTQTPKHLITATGQRVTLRCSPRSGDLSVYWYQQSLDQGLQFLIQYYNGEERAKGNILERFSAQQFPDLHSELNLSSLELGDSALYFCASSPGGGTYSYEQYFGPGTRLTVT.

The rearrangement joins TRBV7-8 to TRBJ2-3, with unresolved D. This CDR3 contains 11 residues. V was cut by 0 bases and J by 6 bases, with 1 base left in between. Per germline, CDR1 SGHVS and CDR2 FQNEAQ. The CDR3 DNA reads TGTGCCAGCAGCTTAGCCGATACGCAGTATTTT. Protein sequence: CASSLADTQYF.

The CDR3 DNA is TGTGCCAGCACCTTGGCCCCTGGACAGAGTTACGAGCAGTACTTC. Its protein is CASTLAPGQSYEQYF. This rearrangement joins TRBV7-9 to TRBJ2-7; a weak D match, TRBD1 (6 bases). The CDR3 is 15 amino acids. Germline V CDR1 and CDR2: SEHNR, FQNEAQ (reference sequence). Between the trimmed V and J ends, which lost 7 bases and 4 bases, there was a span of 20 bases. Full variable domain (outside the CDR3, taken from reference TRBV7-9 and TRBJ2-7): DTGVSQNPRHKITKRGQNVTFRCDPISEHNRLYWYRQTLGQGPEFLTYFQNEAQLEKSRLLSDRFSAERPKGSFSTLEIQRTEQGDSAMYLCASTLAPGQSYEQYFGPGTRLTVT.

The chain couples TRBV6-5 to TRBJ2-7; TRBD2 matches 10 bases. The V segment lost 8 bases and the J segment 3 bases; nucleotides outside the gene matches: 10. The CDR3 extends over 15 amino acids. CDR1 MNHEY and CDR2 SVGAGI come from the germline V gene. The CDR3 DNA follows: TGTGCCAGCCGCGGGCTAGCGGGGGCTTACTACGAGCAGTACTTC. Residues: CASRGLAGAYYEQYF.

This clone was seen just once. The V call is TRBV30, the J call TRBJ2-7; no definite D call. The CDR3 is 13 amino acids. In germline, CDR1 is GTSNPN, CDR2 SVGIG (reference sequence). V was cut by 0 bases and J by 6 bases, with 12 bases left in between. The CDR3 coding sequence is TGTGCCTGGAGTGTAAACACCGTTGGCGAGCAGTACTTC. It is translated as CAWSVNTVGEQYF.